This record covers a single T cell receptor (beta chain). The data were taken from a study of CD8 T cells in Susac syndrome. The V gene's germline CDR1 is SGHRS and CDR2 YFSETQ. The J segment lost 2 bases and the V segment lost 4 bases, leaving 7 bases of the junction unmatched. The CDR3 extends over 16 amino acids. RNA totalling roughly 0.45 to 1 ug underwent reverse transcription with random hexamers. TCRdb re-derived calls from the immunoSEQ multiplex PCR reads in MiXCR, one entry per CDR3 protein. The sample yields some 130,000 distinct CDR3 sequences, over 90% seen once. The material sequenced was CD4+ T cells from PBMCs. The chain recombines TRBV5-1 with TRBJ2-1; 9 bases agree with TRBD2. The TCR comes from a human donor in good health. The CDR3 sequence: CASSPGLAPPYNEQFF. CDR3 sequence (DNA): TGCGCCAGCAGCCCGGGACTAGCTCCACCCTACAATGAGCAGTTCTTC.